The TCR beta chain under discussion was sequenced for a study of T cells in Graves' hyperthyroidism and ophthalmopathy. TCR beta CDR3 regions were amplified from RNA. HTBI primers were used for first-round RT-PCR of the TCR CDR3. TCRdb itself ran the multiplex PCR reads through MiXCR, one entry per CDR3 protein. The sample records roughly 700,000 distinct CDR3 sequences, about 14% being singletons. This clonotype was detected only a few times. Newly diagnosed hyperthyroidism patients aged 18 to 65 years had disease lasting under 2 months. Germline-derived CDR1 and CDR2 are MNHEY and SMNVEV (reference sequence). V was clipped by 5 bases and J by 5 bases, with 16 bases between them. This CDR3 is 16 amino acids long.

The clonotype originates from a woman aged 18-29 years with Graves' hyperthyroidism. The J gene is TRBJ1-6, the V gene TRBV27; a weak D match, TRBD1 (6 bases). The sequencing input was blood. Here the CDR3 DNA reads TGTGCCAGCAGTCCCTCCGGGACATCTAATAATTCACCCCTCCACTTT. Amino acid sequence: CASSPSGTSNNSPLHF.